The entry below gives a single T cell receptor beta chain sequence along with its context. The sample holds one count of this clone. The specificity of this receptor is unknown. Base qualities are missing; no much larger clone stands one base away. The CDR3 regions of human TCRbeta chains were analyzed by immunosequencing. Per the original workflow: Repertoire TCRs were matched against a reference library of SARS-CoV-2-specific TCRs generated with the MIRA antigen-specificity platform. Breadth was defined as the fraction of unique TCRs that were SARS-CoV-2-associated. Depth was defined as the fraction of total T cells that were SARS-CoV-2-associated. Using the MIRA data, every spike-specific TCR was mapped to the spike region that the TCR reacted to and assigned to either a CD4 or a CD8 class. Log10-transformed breadth and depth values were compared by one-way ANOVA with Sidak's multiple comparisons tests. TCRdb carries this immuneACCESS record with in-frame sequences only. Its versions omit some clonotypes, under half of them owing to an unresolved V gene in the studies checked, with the rest unexplained. V, J and clone size are those of that table, while D and trimming were read from the DNA. The sample contains more than 80,000 clones, around 90% of them found a single time. The top ten clones comprise about a fifth of the sample.

These data belong to a study of T cell responses to AZD1222 COVID-19 vaccine (dated by TCRdb to about 2021). At the level of the whole study: AZD1222 recipients with second doses at about 4 weeks or about 12 weeks were pooled, because spike-specific TCR depth and breadth did not differ between schedules. TCR sequencing was performed for over 230 trial participants, of whom about 200 were given two doses of AZD1222 and around 25 were given two doses of MenACWY control vaccine. Enrollment into the trials was organized by age into subgroups of 18-55, 56-69 and 70-plus years, and those subgroups contained approximately 160, 26 and 62 TCR-sequenced participants, respectively. Beyond this particular receptor, the publication reports: Vaccine-associated CD4 TCRs spanned the whole spike protein, with dominant responses in regions 160-218 and 743-854. No day 14 peak-response samples were available, so repertoires were characterized only after the peak T cell response. In the small 56-69-year group, the increase in depth fell short of significance, most likely because of low power. After two AZD1222 doses, spike-specific TCR breadth and depth were significantly higher than at day 0 and than in MenACWY recipients. Most participants were white British and females outnumbered males, and the authors suggested that clonal diversity may have been underestimated. Conclusions about previously exposed vaccinees were limited because only a handful of AZD1222 recipients were SARS-CoV-2 seropositive at baseline. Reportedly, close to half of the unique spike-specific TCRs recognized epitopes lying outside the regions that are mutated in the B.1.351 and B.1.1.7 variants.

CDR1 SNHLY and CDR2 FYNNEI were looked up in the germline V gene. From cysteine to phenylalanine, the CDR3 is 13 amino acids long. The CDR3 DNA has 39 bases and is translated from base 1. V lost 6 bases and J lost 2 bases; the stretch between them is 10 bases long. The time point label, as the study defines it: baseline before first vaccination. Samples from vaccinated people were obtained from the UK trials COV001 and COV002, which included a single-blind randomized controlled phase 2/3 trial of AZD1222 (ChAdOx1 nCoV-19) in healthy adults. For TCRbeta chain sequencing, PBMC samples from trial participants were taken at day 0 and at day 28 after the second dose.

Rearrangement joined TRBV2 to TRBJ1-2, with the D gene uncertain. Specimen: peripheral blood, collected on day 0 of AZD1222 vaccination. This clonotype originated in an adult in good health. This receptor carries the CDR3 CASSAGFNYGYTF. The DNA sequence is TGTGCCAGCAGCGCGGGCTTCAACTATGGCTACACCTTC. With the rest looked up from the reference TRBV2 and TRBJ1-2 genes rather than sequenced, the full variable domain is EPEVTQTPSHQVTQMGQEVILRCVPISNHLYFYWYRQILGQKVEFLVSFYNNEISEKSEIFDDQFSVERPDGSNFTLKIRSTKLEDSAMYFCASSAGFNYGYTFGSGTRLTVV.